The entry below gives a single T cell receptor (beta chain) sequence along with its context. Its target is not known. Each CDR3 protein gets one entry after TCRdb re-called the RT-PCR reads with MiXCR. The data show around 530,000 distinct CDR3 sequences, with approximately 17% seen just once and 3% held by the top ten. The CDR3 extends over 14 amino acids. Per the germline V gene, CDR1 is SGHNT and CDR2 is YYREEE (reference sequence). Trimming removed 5 bases from V and 1 base from J, with 12 bases in between. The record originates from a study of response to subunit inactivated influenza vaccine. Findings and caveats of the study: The authors suggested that every seasonal influenza vaccination recruits few new T cells.

The source was CD4+ T cells sorted from PBMCs, collected 23 months after vaccination. The clonotype comes from a man between 50 and 70 years old who received an inactivated influenza vaccine. J is TRBJ1-2 and V is TRBV5-4, with D perhaps TRBD1 (5 bases). This CDR3 reads CASRRGGGNYGYTF. The CDR3 nucleotides read TGTGCCAGCAGGCGGGGCGGGGGTAACTATGGCTACACCTTC.